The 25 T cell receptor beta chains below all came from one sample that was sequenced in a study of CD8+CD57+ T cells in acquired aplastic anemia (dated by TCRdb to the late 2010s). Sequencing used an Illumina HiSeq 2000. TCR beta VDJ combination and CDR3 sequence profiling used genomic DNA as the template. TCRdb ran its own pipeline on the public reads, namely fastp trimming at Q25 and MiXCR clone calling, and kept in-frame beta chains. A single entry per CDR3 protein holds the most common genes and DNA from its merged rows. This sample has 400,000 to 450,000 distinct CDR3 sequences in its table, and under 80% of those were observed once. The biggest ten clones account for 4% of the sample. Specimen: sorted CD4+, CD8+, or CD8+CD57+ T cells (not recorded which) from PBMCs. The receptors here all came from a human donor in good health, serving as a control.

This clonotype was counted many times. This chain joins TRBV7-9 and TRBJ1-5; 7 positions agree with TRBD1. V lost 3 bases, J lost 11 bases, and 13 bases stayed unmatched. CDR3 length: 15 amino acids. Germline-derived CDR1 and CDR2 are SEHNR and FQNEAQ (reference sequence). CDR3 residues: CASSLGVTGDLAQHF. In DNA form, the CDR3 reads TGTGCCAGCAGCTTGGGGGTCACAGGGGACTTAGCCCAGCATTTT.

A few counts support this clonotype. In DNA, the CDR3 is TGTGCCATCGAGGAGGGTGCCTATGGCTACACCTTC. Amino acids: CAIEEGAYGYTF. The chain carries TRBV10-3 and TRBJ1-2; D is unresolved. The V gene lost 8 bases and the J gene lost 4 bases, with 11 bases spanning the gap. Germline V lookup: CDR1 ENHRY, CDR2 SYGVKD. The CDR3 runs 12 residues.

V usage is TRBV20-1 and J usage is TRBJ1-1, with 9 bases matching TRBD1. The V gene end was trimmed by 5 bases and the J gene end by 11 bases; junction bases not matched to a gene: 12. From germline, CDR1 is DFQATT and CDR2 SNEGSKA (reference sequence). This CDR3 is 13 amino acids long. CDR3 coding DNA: TGCAGTGCTGTGGACAGGGGAATTGCGGGTGCTTTCTTT. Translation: CSAVDRGIAGAFF.

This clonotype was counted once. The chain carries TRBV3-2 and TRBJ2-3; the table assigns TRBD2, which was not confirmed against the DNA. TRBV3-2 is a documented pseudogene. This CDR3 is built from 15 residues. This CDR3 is CAAERPAGTTDTQYF. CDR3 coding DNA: TGTGCCGCCGAACGTCCAGCGGGGACCACAGATACGCAGTATTTT.

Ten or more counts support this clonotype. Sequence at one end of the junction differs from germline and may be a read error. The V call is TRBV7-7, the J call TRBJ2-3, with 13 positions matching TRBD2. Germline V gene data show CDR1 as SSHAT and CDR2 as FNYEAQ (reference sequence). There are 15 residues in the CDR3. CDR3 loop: CASTLTSGGADTQYF. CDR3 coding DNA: TGTGCTAGCACCCTAACTAGCGGGGGGGCCGATACGCAGTATTTT. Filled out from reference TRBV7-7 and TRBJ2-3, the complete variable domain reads GAGVSQSPRYKVTKRGQDVTLRCDPISSHATLYWYQQALGQGPEFLTYFNYEAQPDKSGLPSDRFSAERPEGSISTLTIQRTEQRDSAMYRCASTLTSGGADTQYFGPGTRLTVL.

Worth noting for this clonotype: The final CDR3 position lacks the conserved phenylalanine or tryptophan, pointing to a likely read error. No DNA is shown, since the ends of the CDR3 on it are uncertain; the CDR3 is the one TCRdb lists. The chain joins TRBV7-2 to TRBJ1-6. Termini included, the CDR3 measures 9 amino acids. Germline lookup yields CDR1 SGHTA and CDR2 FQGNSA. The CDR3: CASSQEHSG.

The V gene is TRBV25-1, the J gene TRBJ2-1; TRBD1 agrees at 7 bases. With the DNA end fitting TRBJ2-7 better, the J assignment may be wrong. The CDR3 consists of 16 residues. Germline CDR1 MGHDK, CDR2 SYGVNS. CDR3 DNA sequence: TGTGCCAGCAGTGAAGCGTGCACAGGGGCCGACAATGCGCAGTACTTC. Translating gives CASSEACTGADNAQYF.

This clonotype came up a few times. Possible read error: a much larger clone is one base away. The CDR3 DNA is TGTGCCAGCAGTTTTGGGGGACCCAACCATGGCTACACCTTC. It translates to CASSFGGPNHGYTF. V and J are TRBV12-3 or TRBV12-4 and TRBJ1-2, with D possibly TRBD1 on 5 matching bases. Trimming shortened V by 3 bases and J by 6 bases, and 14 bases separated the two germline ends. This CDR3 is built from 14 residues.

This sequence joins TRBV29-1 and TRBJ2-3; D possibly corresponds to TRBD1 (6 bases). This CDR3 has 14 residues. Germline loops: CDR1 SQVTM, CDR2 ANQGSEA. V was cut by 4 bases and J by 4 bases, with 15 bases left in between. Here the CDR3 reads CSVGERGTSDTQYF. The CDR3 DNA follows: TGCAGCGTTGGTGAGCGAGGGACATCAGATACGCAGTATTTT.

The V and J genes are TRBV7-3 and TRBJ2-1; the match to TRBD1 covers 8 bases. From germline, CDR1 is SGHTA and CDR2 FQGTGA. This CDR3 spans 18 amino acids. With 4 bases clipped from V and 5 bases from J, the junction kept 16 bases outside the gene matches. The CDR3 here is CASSWAGGQAHCDNEQFF. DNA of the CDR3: TGTGCCAGCAGCTGGGCAGGGGGACAGGCTCACTGTGACAATGAGCAGTTCTTC.

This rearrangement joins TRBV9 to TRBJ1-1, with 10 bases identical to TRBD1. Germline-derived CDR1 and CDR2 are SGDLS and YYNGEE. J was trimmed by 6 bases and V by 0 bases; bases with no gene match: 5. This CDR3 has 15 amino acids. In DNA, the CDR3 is TGTGCCAGCAGCGTAGGACAGGGGGCTGTGGCTGAAGCTTTCTTT. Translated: CASSVGQGAVAEAFF.

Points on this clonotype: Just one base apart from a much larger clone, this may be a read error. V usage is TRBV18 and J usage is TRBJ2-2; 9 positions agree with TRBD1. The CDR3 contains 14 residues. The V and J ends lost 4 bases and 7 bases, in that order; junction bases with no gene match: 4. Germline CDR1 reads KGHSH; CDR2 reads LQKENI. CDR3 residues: CASSHGQGHGELFF. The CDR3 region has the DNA TGTGCCAGCTCACATGGACAGGGGCACGGGGAGCTGTTTTTT.

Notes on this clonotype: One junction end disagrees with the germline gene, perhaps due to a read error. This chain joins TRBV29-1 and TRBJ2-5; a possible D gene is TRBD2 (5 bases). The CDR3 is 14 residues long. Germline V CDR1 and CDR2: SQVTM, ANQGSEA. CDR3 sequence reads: CSVRAELKRYTQYF. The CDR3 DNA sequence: TGCAGCGTCAGAGCGGAACTCAAGAGATATACGCAGTACTTT.

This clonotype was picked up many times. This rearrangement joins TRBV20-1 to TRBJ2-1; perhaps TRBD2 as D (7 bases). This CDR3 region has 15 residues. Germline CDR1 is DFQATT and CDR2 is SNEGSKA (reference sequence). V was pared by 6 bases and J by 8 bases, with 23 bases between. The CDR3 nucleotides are TGCAGTGCAACTAGCGTTGGGGGGCGATCCGATGAGCAGTTCTTC. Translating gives CSATSVGGRSDEQFF.

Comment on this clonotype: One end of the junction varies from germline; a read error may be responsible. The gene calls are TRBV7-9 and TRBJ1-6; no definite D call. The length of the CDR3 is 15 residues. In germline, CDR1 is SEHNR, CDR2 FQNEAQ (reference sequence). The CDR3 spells CASTESSYNSPPHHF. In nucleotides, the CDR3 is TGTGCCAGCACAGAATCTTCCTATAATTCACCCCCCCACCACTTT.

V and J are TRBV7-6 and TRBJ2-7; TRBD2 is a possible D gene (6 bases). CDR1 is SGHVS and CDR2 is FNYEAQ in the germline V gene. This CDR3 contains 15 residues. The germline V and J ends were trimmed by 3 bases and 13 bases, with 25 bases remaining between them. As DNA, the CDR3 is TGTGCCAGCAGCTTTGCGGAGGGCTATAGCTACACCTTCTACTTC. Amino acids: CASSFAEGYSYTFYF.

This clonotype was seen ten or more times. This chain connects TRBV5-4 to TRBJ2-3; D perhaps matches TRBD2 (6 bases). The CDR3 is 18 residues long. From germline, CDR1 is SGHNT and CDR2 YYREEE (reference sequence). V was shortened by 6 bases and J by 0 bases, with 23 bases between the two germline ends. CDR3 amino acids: CASTGGTHPGVSTDTQYF. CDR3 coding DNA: TGTGCCAGCACCGGAGGGACCCACCCTGGGGTTAGCACAGATACGCAGTATTTT.

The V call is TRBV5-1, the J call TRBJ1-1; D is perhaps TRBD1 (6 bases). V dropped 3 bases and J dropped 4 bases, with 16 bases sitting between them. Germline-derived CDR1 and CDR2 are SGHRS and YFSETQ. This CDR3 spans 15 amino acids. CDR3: CASSSLMDSPTEAFF. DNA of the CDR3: TGCGCCAGCAGCTCCCTAATGGACAGTCCCACTGAAGCTTTCTTT.

This chain's CDR3 is CASRRLPGQGLRQYF. Here the CDR3 DNA reads TGTGCCAGCAGACGTCTTCCGGGACAGGGTCTACGGCAGTACTTC. The rearrangement joins TRBV15 to TRBJ2-7; 9 positions match TRBD1. Trimming took 10 bases from V and 9 from J; bases not matched to a gene: 19. The germline V gene encodes CDR1 LNHNV and CDR2 YYDKDF (reference sequence). This CDR3 comprises 15 residues.

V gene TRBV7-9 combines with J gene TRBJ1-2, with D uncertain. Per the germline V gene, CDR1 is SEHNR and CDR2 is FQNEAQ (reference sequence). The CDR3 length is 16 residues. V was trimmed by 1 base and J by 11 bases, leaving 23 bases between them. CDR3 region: CASSLGDFYTDTQYTF. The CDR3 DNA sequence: TGTGCCAGCAGCTTAGGAGACTTCTACACAGATACGCAGTACACCTTC.

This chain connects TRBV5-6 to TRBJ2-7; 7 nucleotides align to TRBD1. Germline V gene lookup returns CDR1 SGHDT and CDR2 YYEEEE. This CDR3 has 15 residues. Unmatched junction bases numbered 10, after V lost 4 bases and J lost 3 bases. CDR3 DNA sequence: TGTGCCAGCAGCCACAGGGGCGGCTCCCTCTACGAGCAGTACTTC. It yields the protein CASSHRGGSLYEQYF.

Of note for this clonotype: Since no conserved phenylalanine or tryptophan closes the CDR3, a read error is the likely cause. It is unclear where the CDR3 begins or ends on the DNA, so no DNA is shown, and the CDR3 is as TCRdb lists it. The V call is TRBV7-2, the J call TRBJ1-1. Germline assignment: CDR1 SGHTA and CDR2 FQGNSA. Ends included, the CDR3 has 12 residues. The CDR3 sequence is CASSIDTTEASH.

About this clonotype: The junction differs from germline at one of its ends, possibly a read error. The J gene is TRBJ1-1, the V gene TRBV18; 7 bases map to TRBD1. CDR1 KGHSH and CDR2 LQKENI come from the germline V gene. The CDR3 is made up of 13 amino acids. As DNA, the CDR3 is TGTGCCAGCTCAACAGGGGCTCTCACTGAAGCTCTCTTT. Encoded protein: CASSTGALTEALF. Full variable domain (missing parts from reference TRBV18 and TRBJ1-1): NAGVMQNPRHLVRRRGQEARLRCSPMKGHSHVYWYRQLPEEGLKFMVYLQKENIIDESGMPKERFSAEFPKEGPSILRIQQVVRGDSAAYFCASSTGALTEALFGQGTRLTVV.

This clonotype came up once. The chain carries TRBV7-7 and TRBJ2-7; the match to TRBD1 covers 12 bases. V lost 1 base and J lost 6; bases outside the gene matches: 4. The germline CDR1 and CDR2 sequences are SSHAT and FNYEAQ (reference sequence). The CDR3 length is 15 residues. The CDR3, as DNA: TGTGCCAGCAGCTTAGGGGACAGGGGGCCCACCGAGCAGTACTTC. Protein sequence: CASSLGDRGPTEQYF.

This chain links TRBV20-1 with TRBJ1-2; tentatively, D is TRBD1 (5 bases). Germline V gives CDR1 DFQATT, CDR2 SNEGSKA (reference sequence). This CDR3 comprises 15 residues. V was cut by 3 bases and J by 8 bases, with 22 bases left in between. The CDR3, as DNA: TGCAGTGCTAGTCGGACAACCTATAACTATCGGGGCTACACCTTC. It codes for CSASRTTYNYRGYTF.